Sequencing of this T cell receptor (beta chain) was carried out in a study of blood T cell repertoires in COVID-19. The wider study: The United States, Italy and Spain were the sources of the acute and convalescent COVID-19 samples. Nucleic acid was either cDNA or gDNA, and it came from T cells, B-cell-depleted T cells, or PBMCs.

Original handling: Nucleated cell counts were estimated from reference gene primer amplification. Here immunoSEQ multiplex PCR was the method, and the copy in TCRdb shows in-frame clones only, minus some. Clonal size and the V and J genes are those of that table, whereas D and trimming came from the DNA. Here the sample spans about 89,000 clones, less than 85% being singletons. The sequenced material came from peripheral blood. The origin of this receptor is a woman older than 75 with acute or convalescent COVID-19.

The CDR3 DNA reads as TGTGCCTGGCTGGACAGGGGGCTCAGGGAAAAACTGTTTTTT. Translation gives CAWLDRGLREKLFF. This chain links TRBV30 with TRBJ1-4, with 11 bases lining up with TRBD1. The CDR3 loop spans 14 amino acids. V lost 5 bases and J lost 8; bases outside the gene matches: 7. CDR1 GTSNPN and CDR2 SVGIG come from the germline V gene (reference sequence).